This TCR beta chain is drawn from a study of graft-versus-host responses after intestinal transplantation. Method: immunoSEQ multiplex PCR; TCRdb's copy keeps in-frame clones and lacks some. The sample yields some 140,000 clones, over 85% seen once. Trimming stripped 2 bases from V and 4 bases from J, with 7 bases between. CDR1 and CDR2 (germline): SGHRS, YFSETQ. The CDR3 sequence is 13 residues long. Of note for this clone: Its antigen is still unknown.

The rearrangement links TRBV5-1 to TRBJ1-5; tentatively, D is TRBD1 (6 bases). The sequence was collected from a human donor who received an intestinal transplant. Source: unstimulated CD4+ T cells sorted from spleen or lymph node cells, taken before intestinal transplant. The CDR3 coding sequence is TGCGCCAGCAGCTTCGGACAGAATCAGCCCCAGCATTTT. It specifies CASSFGQNQPQHF.